A selection of T cell receptor beta chains follows, all from one sample in a study of early T cells in non-severe SARS-CoV-2 infection. A single record per CDR3 protein comes from TCRdb applying MiXCR to the 5' RACE reads. Among around 61,000 distinct CDR3 sequences listed, around 15% were seen once. Source: whole blood, taken at baseline. Receptor source: an adult who was a healthcare worker with PCR-confirmed SARS-CoV-2 infection or an uninfected control (not recorded which). The CDR3 runs from the conserved cysteine through the conserved F or W.

TRBJ1-1 TRBV11-2 CASSLGRATGTTEAFF
TRBJ1-2 TRBV9 CASSARGGNGYTF
TRBJ2-7 TRBV5-6 CASSTGTGASEYF
TRBJ1-1 TRBV6-1 CASSEKSTGGTEAFF
TRBJ2-5 TRBV11-2 CASSLEGLGAGMGIWTQYF
TRBJ2-1 TRBV12-3/TRBV12-4 CASSSHSGGAVEQFF
TRBJ2-7 TRBV5-6 CASSFREFPWEQYF
TRBJ2-6 TRBV20-1 CSARDFGTAAGANVLTF
TRBJ2-1 TRBV20-1 CSVRNSYNEQFF
TRBJ2-3 TRBV13 CASSPLRDRGFTDTQYF
TRBJ1-1 TRBV6-5 CASSLLYGGDTEAFF
TRBJ1-1 TRBV19 CASSTPSTEAFF
TRBJ2-2 TRBV9 CASRPGTGNTGELFF
TRBJ2-2 TRBV28 CASSLSNTGELFF
TRBJ2-7 TRBV18 CASSPRSPEGNDEQYF
TRBJ1-2 TRBV6-2/TRBV6-3 CASSPDSGVYGYTF
TRBJ1-1 TRBV18 CASSENREAVAFF
TRBJ2-7 TRBV6-1 CASSELAQSIYEQYF
TRBJ2-3 TRBV11-2 CASSFLSHTDTQYF
TRBJ2-5 TRBV20-1 CSARAPGQGKETQYF
TRBJ2-1 TRBV7-9 CASSPRTSNVQFF
TRBJ2-3 TRBV2 CASGRSATRGTDTQYF
TRBJ2-6 TRBV3-1 CASSQDGETTPSGANVLTF
TRBJ1-1 TRBV7-9 CASRERQGWMNTEAFF
TRBJ2-1 TRBV5-5 CASSRSLGQGFGEQFF
TRBJ2-1 TRBV12-3/TRBV12-4 CASSLESKVGRFF
TRBJ1-1 TRBV12-3/TRBV12-4 CASSLQTREAFF
TRBJ2-7 TRBV5-1 CASSLVPGGASYEQYF
NA TRBV20-1 CSASFRASSTDTQHF
TRBJ2-2 TRBV6-6 CASSQTGGAIGRELFF
TRBJ1-5 TRBV7-8 CASSPPGTGNQPQHF
TRBJ1-5 TRBV2 CASVQELGNQPQHF
TRBJ2-7 TRBV5-1 CASSWGVTNSYEQYF
TRBJ1-5 TRBV5-6 CASSTGQQPQHF
TRBJ2-3 TRBV6-6 CASSYWVVATSSTDTQYF
TRBJ2-7 TRBV11-2 CASSSAVYEQYF
TRBJ2-2 TRBV6-5 CASSLAPGRYTGELFF
TRBJ1-6 TRBV6-1 CASSARQGITSPLHF
TRBJ2-7 TRBV12-3/TRBV12-4 CASSFAGEQYF
TRBJ2-2 TRBV24-1 CATSARAANTGELFF
TRBJ2-1 TRBV11-2 CASSRVGGSYNEQFF
TRBJ1-4 TRBV30 CAWSTDRTSTNEKLFF
TRBJ2-2 TRBV7-3 CASSQLGLDNTGEPFF
TRBJ2-1 TRBV5-8 CASSWGGFGRPYNEQFF
TRBJ1-4 TRBV5-6 CASSLGALATNEKLFF
TRBJ2-7 TRBV6-1 CASTKAGGRSYEQYF
TRBJ2-5 TRBV7-9 CASSPERYQETQYF
TRBJ1-2 TRBV5-1 CASSSGNSYTF
TRBJ2-2 TRBV27 CASSRATGELFF
TRBJ2-5 TRBV6-6 CASSYSAGGVSETQYF
TRBJ2-7 TRBV6-6 CASSYHSGGAVYEQYF
TRBJ2-7 TRBV6-6 CASSYSGGQGAGYF
TRBJ2-1 TRBV25-1 CASSFTNEQFF